Below, 2 T cell receptor beta chains from the same sample are listed, as sequenced in a study of beta chain features in type 1 diabetes. Sequenced material consisted of expressed TCRB transcripts (all of the isolated RNA was reverse transcribed). Only in-frame clones appear in the TCRdb table, and some are missing; sequencing was by immunoSEQ multiplex PCR. The data show 250,000 to 350,000 clones, approximately 10% seen once. The sequenced sample was naive CD4+ T cells from blood. The source is a woman aged 25 to 39 in good health.

The gene calls are TRBV5-1 and TRBJ1-1, with D hard to call. There are 15 residues in the CDR3. Germline V gene lookup returns CDR1 SGHRS and CDR2 YFSETQ. Trimming cost V 0 bases and J 7 bases, with 16 bases left between them. This chain's CDR3 is CASSLDFGQIDEAFF. The CDR3 coding sequence is TGCGCCAGCAGCTTGGACTTTGGGCAGATAGATGAAGCTTTCTTT.

V usage is TRBV5-5 and J usage is TRBJ2-7; TRBD1 matches 8 bases. The V gene's germline CDR1 is SGHKS and CDR2 YYEKEE (reference sequence). V lost 1 base and J lost 4; bases outside the gene matches: 4. The CDR3 length is 14 residues. The CDR3 reads CASSLYDRGYEQYF. The CDR3 DNA reads as TGTGCCAGCAGCTTGTACGACAGGGGATACGAGCAGTACTTC. Based on the CDR3 plus reference TRBV5-5 and TRBJ2-7, the full variable domain is DAGVTQSPTHLIKTRGQQVTLRCSPISGHKSVSWYQQVLGQGPQFIFQYYEKEERGRGNFPDRFSARQFPNYSSELNVNALLLGDSALYLCASSLYDRGYEQYFGPGTRLTVT.